Listed below are T cell receptor beta chains from one sample, sequenced in a study of blood T cell repertoires in COVID-19. Assay used: immunoSEQ multiplex PCR; TCRdb lists only in-frame clones, some missing. Among 210,000 or so clones listed, about nine tenths were seen once. Sequencing input: peripheral blood. These receptor sequences come from a woman between 50 and 59 years old with acute or convalescent COVID-19. The CDR3 runs from the conserved cysteine through the conserved F or W. Each record gives: clone size, J gene, V gene, D gene, CDR3 DNA, CDR3 protein. The D gene is left open where the match is weak. Where a row states a size, it is once, few, many or the class of an expanded clone; other rows omit it.

-,TRBJ2-2,TRBV7-5,-,TGTGTCAGAAGCTTAAGTGCCGGGGGTAACACCGGGGAGCTGTTTTTT,CVRSLSAGGNTGELFF
-,TRBJ1-6,TRBV23-1,-,TGCGCCAGCAGTCCTAACCTGATTGGGAGCTCCTATAATTCACCCCTCCACTTT,CASSPNLIGSSYNSPLHF
-,TRBJ1-4,TRBV7-8,-,TGTGCCAGCAGCCAAGGGGCGGCAGGAACTAATGAAAAACTGTTTTTT,CASSQGAAGTNEKLFF
-,TRBJ1-2,TRBV13,-,TGTGCCAGCAGCTTAGACGGGTACGGGAATGGCTACACCTTC,CASSLDGYGNGYTF
-,TRBJ2-3,TRBV7-6,TRBD2,TGTGCCAGCAGCTTATGGGGACTAGCGGAGAGCACAGATACGCAGTATTTT,CASSLWGLAESTDTQYF
once,TRBJ1-1,TRBV7-3,TRBD1,TGTGCCAGCAGCTTAACGCGGGCCGGGACAGGGAACACTGAAGCTTTCTTT,CASSLTRAGTGNTEAFF
-,TRBJ2-4,TRBV3-1/TRBV3-2,TRBD2,TGTGCCAGCAGCCACCAGCGGGGGAAAAACATTCAGTACTTC,CASSHQRGKNIQYF
-,TRBJ1-5,TRBV6-1,TRBD1,TGTGCCAGCAGTGGGAGGGACAGTCACACGAGTAGCAATCAGCCCCAGCATTTT,CASSGRDSHTSSNQPQHF
-,TRBJ2-1,TRBV4-3,-,TGCGCCAGCAGCCAAGATGGCGGCGGGTACAATGAGCAGTTCTTC,CASSQDGGGYNEQFF
-,TRBJ2-7,TRBV19,TRBD2,TGTGCCAGTAGTGCGCGACTAGCGGGAGCCAACGAGCAGTACTTC,CASSARLAGANEQYF
-,TRBJ1-2,TRBV3-1/TRBV3-2,TRBD1,TGTGCCAGCAGCCGAGTGGGACAGGGAGGTGGCTACACCTTC,CASSRVGQGGGYTF
-,TRBJ2-5,TRBV7-2,TRBD2,TGTGCCAGCAGCACTAGCGGGAGGGAAGAGACCCAGTACTTC,CASSTSGREETQYF
-,TRBJ2-3,TRBV7-2,TRBD1,TGTGCCAGCAGTCGGACAGGGAGGACAGATACGCAGTATTTT,CASSRTGRTDTQYF
-,TRBJ2-1,TRBV9,TRBD2,TGTGCCAGCAGCGTAGCGGGGACTAGGTTTTTTAATGAGCAGTTCTTC,CASSVAGTRFFNEQFF
-,TRBJ2-2,TRBV7-9,-,TGTGCTAGCAGCTTGAATAACCCTCGCGCCGGGGAGCTGTTTTTT,CASSLNNPRAGELFF
-,TRBJ2-2,TRBV27,TRBD2,TGTGCCAGCAGTTTACTCGCGGGGGGAGGGAACACCGGGGAGCTGTTTTTT,CASSLLAGGGNTGELFF